This is a list of T cell receptor beta chains from one sample in a study of CD8+CD57+ T cells in acquired aplastic anemia. TCRdb fed the reads into MiXCR, producing one record per CDR3 protein. This table has 150,000 or so distinct CDR3 sequences, just over 50% appearing once. The sequenced sample was sorted CD4+, CD8+, or CD8+CD57+ T cells (not recorded which) from PBMCs. These receptors came from a human donor with aplastic anemia. The CDR3 runs from the conserved cysteine through the conserved F or W. The size entry is marked missing in some rows and otherwise reads once, few, many or a size class.

-,TRBV20-1,CRGEGPSNMRGYTF
many,TRBV6-1,CASSGYRDTYEQYF
few,TRBV20-1,CSVSVSVPMNTQYF
-,TRBV19,CASSSGSGGNQPQHF
many,TRBV11-1,CASSLESAGNYGYTF
-,TRBV7-2,CASTNYGGGRYEQYF
-,TRBV20-1,CSARATGTDEQFF
-,TRBV29-1,CSVRLTGHVELFF
many,TRBV10-2,CASRDRGPTEAFF
many,TRBV19,CASRATGGMSNQPQHF
many,TRBV7-9,CASSKTSGGEETQYF
-,TRBV29-1,CSTRSGQGANYGYTF
few,TRBV7-8,CASSIGTEGEKLFF
-,TRBV9,CASSAYTGYTEAFF
-,TRBV15,CATSNRRNQPQHF
-,TRBV20-1,CSARELVSEQYF
once,TRBV7-3,CASSSSGRSTDTQYF
-,TRBV19,CASRPDVNYGYTF
-,TRBV24-1,CATSAPGLRSFEQYF
-,TRBV15,CATSREAGGTEAFF
many,TRBV6-1,CASSVGGWNTEAFF
few,TRBV27,CASSFGLGVSYGYTF
many,TRBV7-9,CASSFTGTINQPQHF
many,TRBV5-1,CASSRGQVEAFF
-,TRBV9,CASSVQVHNSPLHF
-,TRBV7-8,CASSAPQGRTEAFF
-,TRBV27,CASSWTGADTQYF
many,TRBV7-6,CASSFPGEKLFF
many,TRBV20-1,CSAREGGPRDYYRDTQYF
many,TRBV5-6,CASHGVAGSYNEQFF
-,TRBV11-1,CASSLAGGRTTDTQYF
-,TRBV12-3/TRBV12-4,CASRQGTSPLHF
-,TRBV10-3,CAIAATGTSNNEQFF
-,TRBV10-3,CAINDRGGGSPLHF
many,TRBV15,CATSTGAGSTNEKLFF
many,TRBV6-1,CASSLQGLEQYF
-,TRBV7-8,CASSQEAVYGYTF
-,TRBV7-6,CASSSDRGREANYGYTF
-,TRBV15,CATSGGHNYEQYF
-,TRBV2,CASSEGQGKGEQYF
few,TRBV19,CASSAKDRVTEAFF